The 21 T cell receptor beta chains below come from one sample, sequenced in a study of technical replicates of blood from a handful of donors. Assay used: immunoSEQ multiplex PCR; TCRdb lists only in-frame clones, some missing. This table holds 68,000 or so clones, about nine tenths found once. The sequenced material came from PBMCs. These receptors were taken from a human donor in good health. Some clones in this sample may be carry-over from other donors' samples.

This clone has just one count. The J gene is TRBJ2-7, the V gene TRBV15, with D possibly TRBD2 on 6 matching bases. This CDR3 has 13 amino acids. Germline lookup yields CDR1 LNHNV and CDR2 YYDKDF (reference sequence). The V and J ends lost 7 bases and 3 bases respectively, with 13 bases between them. This chain's CDR3 is CATIGTDNYEQYF. The CDR3 DNA follows: TGTGCCACCATAGGGACTGACAACTACGAGCAGTACTTC.

The chain uses TRBV21-1 and TRBJ2-4; TRBD2 is taken as the D call from the table, unchecked against the DNA. TRBV21-1 is deemed a pseudogene. The CDR3 length is 20 residues. CDR3 sequence reads: CASSKEWLAGGPVAKNIQYF. The CDR3 bases are TGTGCCAGCAGCAAAGAATGGCTAGCGGGGGGCCCCGTAGCCAAAAACATTCAGTACTTC.

J is TRBJ2-2 and V is TRBV29-1, with a possible D match to TRBD2 (5 bases). Trimming left V 7 bases short and J 1 base short, with 22 bases between. The CDR3 spans 17 residues. The germline V gene has CDR1 SQVTM and CDR2 ANQGSEA. The CDR3 nucleotides are TGCAGCGCTCTCGCCCAAGGAGGTCTCATGAACACCGGGGAGCTGTTTTTT. Its protein product is CSALAQGGLMNTGELFF.

This clone has only one observation. V usage is TRBV2 and J usage is TRBJ2-5, with 7 positions matching TRBD2. With V trimmed by 2 bases and J by 7 bases, 4 bases remained unmatched. Germline loops: CDR1 SNHLY, CDR2 FYNNEI. This CDR3 is 13 amino acids long. The CDR3 loop is CASSEPGRGTQYF. The CDR3 region has the DNA TGTGCCAGCAGTGAACCTGGGAGGGGGACCCAGTACTTC.

CDR3 sequence (DNA): TGTGCCAGCAGCGTAATTGTCGGCGGGTCAGGTACGCAGTATTTT. It specifies CASSVIVGGSGTQYF. The chain links TRBV9 to TRBJ2-3; D is possibly TRBD2 (5 bases). V was pared by 1 base and J by 8 bases, with 17 bases between. Per germline, CDR1 SGDLS and CDR2 YYNGEE. This CDR3 contains 15 residues.

A single count supports this clone. The CDR3 is CASSQRLEGTDTQYF. CDR3 coding DNA: TGTGCCAGCAGCCAGCGACTAGAGGGCACAGATACGCAGTATTTT. V gene TRBV4-2 combines with J gene TRBJ2-3; possible D gene TRBD2, 6 bases. V was clipped by 3 bases and J by 1 base, with 11 bases between them. There are 15 residues in the CDR3. Germline V gives CDR1 LGHNA, CDR2 YNFKEQ.

The chain joins TRBV7-9 to TRBJ2-7; 8 positions match TRBD2. Germline V CDR1 and CDR2: SEHNR, FQNEAQ (reference sequence). The V and J ends lost 4 bases and 6 bases, in that order; junction bases with no gene match: 8. The CDR3 runs to 14 residues. CDR3: CASSSSPGGGEQYF. The CDR3 DNA reads as TGTGCCAGCAGCTCATCCCCGGGAGGGGGCGAGCAGTACTTC.

The genes are TRBV30 and TRBJ2-5; a weak D match, TRBD2 (5 bases). TRBJ2-7 explains the end of the DNA better; the J call may be wrong. The CDR3 covers 13 residues. CDR1 is GTSNPN and CDR2 is SVGIG in the germline V gene (reference sequence). CDR3 nucleotides: TGTGCCTGGAATCTGGACTCCGGAAGCGAGCAGTACTTC. Amino acid sequence: CAWNLDSGSEQYF.

The chain recombines TRBV7-9 with TRBJ1-2; D is uncertain. Trimming stripped 1 base from V and 2 bases from J, with 8 bases between. The CDR3 runs to 14 residues. CDR1 SEHNR and CDR2 FQNEAQ come from the germline V gene (reference sequence). CDR3 sequence: CASSLVGGNYGYTF. Here the CDR3 DNA reads TGTGCCAGCAGCTTAGTCGGAGGAAACTATGGCTACACCTTC.

The chain joins TRBV2 to TRBJ2-2; D perhaps matches TRBD1 (6 bases). The V and J ends lost 5 bases and 5 bases respectively, with 18 bases between them. There are 16 residues in the CDR3. CDR1 is SNHLY and CDR2 is FYNNEI in the germline V gene. The CDR3 nucleotides read TGTGCCAGCAGTTACCAACAGGGCCCGGGGACCGGGGAGCTGTTTTTT. Amino acids: CASSYQQGPGTGELFF.

V gene TRBV5-1 combines with J gene TRBJ2-2; TRBD2 matches 7 bases. The V segment lost 4 bases and the J segment 3 bases; nucleotides outside the gene matches: 3. The CDR3 length is 14 residues. Germline values: CDR1 SGHRS, CDR2 YFSETQ. The CDR3 spells CASSRDYHTGELFF. The CDR3 DNA is TGCGCCAGCAGCCGGGACTACCACACCGGGGAGCTGTTTTTT.

J is TRBJ1-1 and V is TRBV30; D call uncertain. The CDR3 has 15 amino acids. The V end lost 1 base, the J end lost 0 bases, and 12 bases lay between the germline ends. Germline values: CDR1 GTSNPN, CDR2 SVGIG (reference sequence). The CDR3 here is CAWSAQLGVNTEAFF. The CDR3 nucleotides read TGTGCCTGGAGTGCCCAACTAGGAGTGAACACTGAAGCTTTCTTT.

This clone was seen just once. V is TRBV30 and J is TRBJ2-2, with TRBD2 as a possible D gene (5 bases). V was trimmed by 8 bases and J by 3 bases, leaving 16 bases between them. Germline V gene data show CDR1 as GTSNPN and CDR2 as SVGIG (reference sequence). This CDR3 has 14 residues. The CDR3 protein is CARGGETYTGELFF. CDR3 nucleotides: TGTGCCCGGGGTGGAGAGACATACACCGGGGAGCTGTTTTTT.

The chain recombines TRBV30 with TRBJ2-3; the D gene is possibly TRBD2 (5 bases). V was clipped by 8 bases and J by 4 bases, with 16 bases between them. CDR1 and CDR2 from the germline V gene are GTSNPN and SVGIG (reference sequence). This CDR3 has 13 amino acids. The CDR3 coding sequence is TGTGCCGGACGGAGGTCCGGGGCAGATACGCAGTATTTT. Translated: CAGRRSGADTQYF.

The chain has TRBV2 and TRBJ2-3; 11 positions agree with TRBD2. The CDR3 contains 18 residues. CDR1 is SNHLY, CDR2 FYNNEI, per germline. Trimming at V came to 4 bases and at J to 6 bases, leaving 15 bases not matched to a gene. The CDR3 coding sequence is TGTGCCAGCAGTGGATGGGAGTTACTAGCGGGGGCCGGGGATACGCAGTATTTT. Its protein product is CASSGWELLAGAGDTQYF.

The chain recombines TRBV27 with TRBJ2-1; 12 nucleotides align to TRBD2. In germline, CDR1 is MNHEY, CDR2 SMNVEV (reference sequence). V dropped 4 bases and J dropped 9; count of bases not matched to a gene: 13. This CDR3 region has 17 residues. The CDR3 here is CASSSPTTSGGRGEQFF. CDR3 nucleotide sequence: TGTGCCAGCAGTTCCCCAACTACTAGCGGGGGGAGGGGTGAGCAGTTCTTC.

This clone was observed a single time. The V call is TRBV7-2, the J call TRBJ2-5; TRBD2 matches at 7 bases. Losses at the gene ends were 1 base for V and 3 bases for J; bases not matched to a gene: 2. CDR1 is SGHTA and CDR2 is FQGNSA in the germline V gene. The CDR3 runs 14 residues. Here the CDR3 reads CASSLGLAEETQYF. In nucleotides, the CDR3 is TGTGCCAGCAGCTTAGGGCTAGCGGAAGAGACCCAGTACTTC.

This clone was counted once. The rearrangement uses TRBV5-1 and TRBJ1-5; 10 nucleotides match TRBD1. V shed 3 bases and J 6 bases; nucleotides not matched to a gene: 6. CDR1 is SGHRS, CDR2 YFSETQ, per germline. The CDR3 sequence is 15 residues long. The CDR3 reads CASSWPTGGCQPQHF. CDR3 in DNA: TGCGCCAGCAGCTGGCCGACAGGGGGCTGTCAGCCCCAGCATTTT. The full variable domain, in which reference TRBV5-1 and TRBJ1-5 provide the parts outside the CDR3, is KAGVTQTPRYLIKTRGQQVTLSCSPISGHRSVSWYQQTPGQGLQFLFEYFSETQRNKGNFPGRFSGRQFSNSRSEMNVSTLELGDSALYLCASSWPTGGCQPQHFGDGTRLSIL.

V gene TRBV5-1 combines with J gene TRBJ1-1; 9 bases agree with TRBD1. This CDR3 is built from 12 residues. With V trimmed by 0 bases and J by 11 bases, 2 bases remained unmatched. Germline CDR1 SGHRS, CDR2 YFSETQ. Written as DNA, the CDR3 is TGCGCCAGCAGCTTGGGGGACAGGGTGGCTTTCTTT. Translation gives CASSLGDRVAFF.

The chain has TRBV7-2 and TRBJ2-1; 8 nucleotides align to TRBD2. Germline V gene sequence: CDR1 SGHTA, CDR2 FQGNSA. The CDR3 is 15 residues long. The junction had 6 bases not matched to a gene; V was cut back by 1 base and J by 7 bases. The CDR3 is CASSLVSSGLNEQFF. Written as DNA, the CDR3 is TGTGCCAGCAGCTTAGTGTCTAGCGGGCTGAATGAGCAGTTCTTC. Full variable domain (outside the CDR3, taken from reference TRBV7-2 and TRBJ2-1): GAGVSQSPSNKVTEKGKDVELRCDPISGHTALYWYRQSLGQGLEFLIYFQGNSAPDKSGLPSDRFSAERTGGSVSTLTIQRTQQEDSAVYLCASSLVSSGLNEQFFGPGTRLTVL.

The rearrangement joins TRBV7-9 to TRBJ2-7; tentatively, D is TRBD1 (6 bases). Trimming cost V 1 base and J 5 bases, with 12 bases left between them. The CDR3 sequence is 14 residues long. CDR1 and CDR2 (germline): SEHNR, FQNEAQ (reference sequence). CDR3 loop: CASSLGVRGHEQYF. CDR3 sequence (DNA): TGTGCCAGCAGCTTAGGAGTCAGGGGCCACGAGCAGTACTTC.